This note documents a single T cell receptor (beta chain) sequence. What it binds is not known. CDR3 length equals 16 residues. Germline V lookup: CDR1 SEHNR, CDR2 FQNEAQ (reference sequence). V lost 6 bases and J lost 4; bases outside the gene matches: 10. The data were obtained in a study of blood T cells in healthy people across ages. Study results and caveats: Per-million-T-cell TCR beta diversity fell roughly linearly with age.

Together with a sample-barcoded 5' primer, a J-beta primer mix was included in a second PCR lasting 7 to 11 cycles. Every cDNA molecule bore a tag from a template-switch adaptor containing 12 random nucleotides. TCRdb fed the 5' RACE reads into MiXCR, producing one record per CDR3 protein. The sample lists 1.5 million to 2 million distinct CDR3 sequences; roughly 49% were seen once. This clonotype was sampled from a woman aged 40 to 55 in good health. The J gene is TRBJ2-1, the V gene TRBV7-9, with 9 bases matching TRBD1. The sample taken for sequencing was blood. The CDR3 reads CASRPSGTGPYNEQFF. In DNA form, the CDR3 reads TGTGCCAGCAGGCCTTCCGGGACAGGGCCTTACAATGAGCAGTTCTTC.